What follows are 3 T cell receptor beta chains derived from one specimen sequenced in a study of siplizumab effects on memory and regulatory T cells. TCRdb's table, derived via immunoSEQ multiplex PCR, lists solely in-frame clones and lacks some. Among around 100,000 clones, more than 85% were seen once, and the ten largest hold approximately 0.6%. What was sequenced was Tregs sorted from blood. These receptors were obtained from a human donor in good health.

The table lists this clone with a few counts. The CDR3 DNA follows: TGCGCCAGCAGTAAGGGGGTTTGGGGGGTTCTCTCTGGAAACACCATATATTTT. Its translation is CASSKGVWGVLSGNTIYF. V is TRBV4-1 and J is TRBJ1-3; a weak D match, TRBD1 (6 bases). CDR1 is MGHRA, CDR2 YSYEKL, per germline. The CDR3 consists of 18 residues. V lost 6 bases, J lost 0 bases, and 21 bases lay in between.

The chain recombines TRBV4-1 with TRBJ2-5; 7 bases agree with TRBD1. The V gene end was trimmed by 4 bases and the J gene end by 1 base; junction bases not matched to a gene: 6. Germline loops: CDR1 MGHRA, CDR2 YSYEKL. This CDR3 is built from 15 residues. The CDR3 coding sequence is TGCGCCAGCAGCCGTTCCGGGACAGCCCAAGAGACCCAGTACTTC. Its protein is CASSRSGTAQETQYF.

J is TRBJ2-1 and V is TRBV11-2, with D perhaps TRBD1 or TRBD2 (5 bases each). Trimming shortened V by 3 bases and J by 15 bases, and 15 bases separated the two germline ends. The CDR3 has 12 residues. Germline V gene lookup returns CDR1 SGHAT and CDR2 FQNNGV. CDR3 sequence: CASSLRDATPFF. CDR3 DNA: TGTGCCAGCAGCTTGAGGGACGCCACTCCGTTCTTC.